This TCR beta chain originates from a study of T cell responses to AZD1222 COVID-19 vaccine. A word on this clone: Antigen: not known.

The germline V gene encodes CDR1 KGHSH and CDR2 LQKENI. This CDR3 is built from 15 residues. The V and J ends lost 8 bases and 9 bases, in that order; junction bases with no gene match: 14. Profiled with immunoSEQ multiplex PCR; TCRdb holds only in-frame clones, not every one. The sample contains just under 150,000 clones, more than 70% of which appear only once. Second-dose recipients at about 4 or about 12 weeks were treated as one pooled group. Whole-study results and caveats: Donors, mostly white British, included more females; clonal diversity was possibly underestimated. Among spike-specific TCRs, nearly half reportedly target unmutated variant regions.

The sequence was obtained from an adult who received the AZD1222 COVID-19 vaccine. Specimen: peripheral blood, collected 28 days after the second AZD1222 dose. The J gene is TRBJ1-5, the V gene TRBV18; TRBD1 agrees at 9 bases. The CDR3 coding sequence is TGTGCCAGCACAGAACGACAGGGGGTATCACGGCCCCAGCATTTT. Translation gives CASTERQGVSRPQHF.